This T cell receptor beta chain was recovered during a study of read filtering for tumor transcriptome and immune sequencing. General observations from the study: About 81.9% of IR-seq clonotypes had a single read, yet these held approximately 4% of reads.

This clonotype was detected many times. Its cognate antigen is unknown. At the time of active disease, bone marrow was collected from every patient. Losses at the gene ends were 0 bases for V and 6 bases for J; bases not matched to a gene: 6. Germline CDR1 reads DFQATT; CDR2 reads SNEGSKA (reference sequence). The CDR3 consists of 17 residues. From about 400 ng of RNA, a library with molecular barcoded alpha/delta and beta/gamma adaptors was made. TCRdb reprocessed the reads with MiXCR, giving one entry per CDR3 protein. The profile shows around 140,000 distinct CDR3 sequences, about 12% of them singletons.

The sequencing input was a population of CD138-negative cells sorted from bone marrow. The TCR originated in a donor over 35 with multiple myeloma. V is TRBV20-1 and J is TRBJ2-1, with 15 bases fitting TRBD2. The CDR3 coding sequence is TGCAGTGCTAGAGATCAGGGACTAGCGGGAGGCCGCAATGAGCAGTTCTTC. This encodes CSARDQGLAGGRNEQFF.